This is a list of T cell receptor beta chains from one sample in a study of spatial heterogeneity in lung cancer. TCRdb itself ran the 5' RACE reads through MiXCR, one entry per CDR3 protein. This sample yields 15,000 to 20,000 distinct CDR3 sequences, of which about 6.3% are seen a single time; about 4% belongs to the top ten. Sequences were derived from lung tumor tissue, sampled at surgery. These receptors were obtained from a female donor with early-stage non-small cell lung cancer. The CDR3 runs from the conserved cysteine through the conserved F or W. Each record gives: J gene, D gene, clone size, V gene, CDR3 DNA, CDR3 protein. A D gene is named only where the DNA matches it firmly. Size is omitted from some rows. Given values are once, few, many or a class for expanded clones.

J gene: TRBJ1-1
D gene: NA
clone size: many
V gene: TRBV20-1
CDR3 DNA: TGCAGTGCTAGTGGCAGGGTGAACACTGAAGCTTTCTTT
CDR3 protein: CSASGRVNTEAFF

J gene: TRBJ1-5
D gene: NA
clone size: medium-sized
V gene: TRBV12-3/TRBV12-4
CDR3 DNA: TGTGCCAGCAGTTTAGATTGGCAGCGCAATCAGCCCCAGCATTTT
CDR3 protein: CASSLDWQRNQPQHF

J gene: TRBJ1-2
D gene: NA
clone size: medium-sized
V gene: TRBV15
CDR3 DNA: TGTGCCACCAGCAGTCGGGCCGAGTCTCTCCTTAACTATGGCTACACCTTC
CDR3 protein: CATSSRAESLLNYGYTF

J gene: TRBJ1-1
D gene: NA
clone size: many
V gene: TRBV7-9
CDR3 DNA: TGTGCCAGCAGCTTGGTCGGCAGTTTGAACACTGAAGCTTTCTTT
CDR3 protein: CASSLVGSLNTEAFF

J gene: TRBJ1-1
D gene: NA
clone size: many
V gene: TRBV7-9
CDR3 DNA: TGTGCCAGCAGCTTAAGGGATTTTGGGTACACTGAAGCTTTCTTT
CDR3 protein: CASSLRDFGYTEAFF

J gene: TRBJ1-1
D gene: TRBD1
clone size: many
V gene: TRBV6-2/TRBV6-3
CDR3 DNA: TGTGCCAGCAGACCGGGACAGGGTTTTTTATCCGATTTTGAAGCTTTCTTT
CDR3 protein: CASRPGQGFLSDFEAFF

J gene: TRBJ2-3
D gene: NA
clone size: many
V gene: TRBV12-3/TRBV12-4
CDR3 DNA: TGTGCCAGTAGGATAGTAGCAGATACGCAGTATTTT
CDR3 protein: CASRIVADTQYF

J gene: TRBJ2-1
D gene: TRBD1
clone size: many
V gene: TRBV5-5
CDR3 DNA: TGTGCCAGCAGCTTCGGGACAGGGGAGTTCTTC
CDR3 protein: CASSFGTGEFF

J gene: TRBJ2-2
D gene: NA
clone size: medium-sized
V gene: TRBV7-3
CDR3 DNA: TGTGCCAGCAGCTCATTAAGATCCGGGGAGCTGTTTTTT
CDR3 protein: CASSSLRSGELFF

J gene: TRBJ2-3
D gene: NA
clone size: medium-sized
V gene: TRBV7-2
CDR3 DNA: TGTGCCAGCAGCTTTTTGGGCAGGTGGTTTGAAGCAGATACGCAGTATTTT
CDR3 protein: CASSFLGRWFEADTQYF

J gene: TRBJ2-7
D gene: TRBD1
clone size: many
V gene: TRBV20-1
CDR3 DNA: TGCAGTGCTAGAGCCTCCGGGACAGGGTACCACGAGCAGTACTTC
CDR3 protein: CSARASGTGYHEQYF

J gene: TRBJ2-3
D gene: NA
clone size: many
V gene: TRBV11-3
CDR3 DNA: TGTGCCAGCAGCTTAGGGGTTGGCACAGATACGCAGTATTTT
CDR3 protein: CASSLGVGTDTQYF

J gene: TRBJ1-2
D gene: TRBD1
clone size: many
V gene: TRBV20-1
CDR3 DNA: TGCAGTGCCACCCGACAGGGAAACTATGGCTACACCTTC
CDR3 protein: CSATRQGNYGYTF

J gene: TRBJ1-6
D gene: TRBD1
clone size: medium-sized
V gene: TRBV7-9
CDR3 DNA: TGTGCCAGCAGCCTGTCCGGGACAGGGAGCTCCTATAATTCACCCCTCCACTTT
CDR3 protein: CASSLSGTGSSYNSPLHF

J gene: TRBJ2-1
D gene: TRBD2
clone size: many
V gene: TRBV7-2
CDR3 DNA: TGTGCCAGCAGCTTTGGGGGAGGGGTCGGCAATGAGCAGTTCTTC
CDR3 protein: CASSFGGGVGNEQFF

J gene: TRBJ2-3
D gene: NA
clone size: medium-sized
V gene: TRBV7-9
CDR3 DNA: TGTGCCAGCAGCCCATGGACCACAGATACGCAGTATTTT
CDR3 protein: CASSPWTTDTQYF

J gene: TRBJ2-7
D gene: NA
clone size: many
V gene: TRBV28
CDR3 DNA: TGTGCCAGCAGTCCCGACCGGGACCTAGCCTACGAGCAGTACTTC
CDR3 protein: CASSPDRDLAYEQYF

J gene: TRBJ2-3
D gene: NA
clone size: many
V gene: TRBV18
CDR3 DNA: TGTGCCAGCTCACAACCGGTAGATACGCAGTATTTT
CDR3 protein: CASSQPVDTQYF

J gene: TRBJ2-2
D gene: TRBD2
clone size: few
V gene: TRBV27
CDR3 DNA: TGTGCCAGCAGTGAGGGACTAGCGGGAACCGGGGAGCTGTTTTTT
CDR3 protein: CASSEGLAGTGELFF

J gene: TRBJ2-5
D gene: NA
clone size: many
V gene: TRBV20-1
CDR3 DNA: TGCAGTGCCCAACAGGGTTCAGAGACCCAGTACTTC
CDR3 protein: CSAQQGSETQYF

J gene: TRBJ2-3
D gene: TRBD2
clone size: NA
V gene: TRBV7-2
CDR3 DNA: TGTGCCAGCAGCCCTAGGACTAGCGGGAGTCGTGGTACGCAGTATTTT
CDR3 protein: CASSPRTSGSRGTQYF

J gene: TRBJ1-1
D gene: NA
clone size: medium-sized
V gene: TRBV20-1
CDR3 DNA: TGCAGTGCTAGAGATCCCAGGGGCACTGAAGCTTTCTTT
CDR3 protein: CSARDPRGTEAFF

J gene: TRBJ2-1
D gene: NA
clone size: NA
V gene: TRBV5-4
CDR3 DNA: TGTGCCAGCAGGAACGAGGGGCCCTACAATGAGCAGTTCTTC
CDR3 protein: CASRNEGPYNEQFF

J gene: TRBJ2-7
D gene: NA
clone size: many
V gene: TRBV20-1
CDR3 DNA: TGCAGTGCCCTGGACCGGGACCTCTACGAGCAGTACTTC
CDR3 protein: CSALDRDLYEQYF

J gene: TRBJ2-3
D gene: NA
clone size: NA
V gene: TRBV5-6
CDR3 DNA: TGTGCCAGCAGCTTGCGGGGTCGGACGGCAGATACGCAGTATTTT
CDR3 protein: CASSLRGRTADTQYF

J gene: TRBJ2-3
D gene: NA
clone size: many
V gene: TRBV11-3
CDR3 DNA: TGTGCCAGCAGCTTAGAGGGGGTCACAGATACGCAGTATTTT
CDR3 protein: CASSLEGVTDTQYF

J gene: TRBJ2-7
D gene: NA
clone size: many
V gene: TRBV7-2
CDR3 DNA: TGTGCCAGCAGCTTATTGGGTAACTCCTACGAGCAGTACTTC
CDR3 protein: CASSLLGNSYEQYF

J gene: TRBJ2-7
D gene: TRBD2
clone size: medium-sized
V gene: TRBV6-5
CDR3 DNA: TGTGCCAGCAGCACCACAGCGGGAGGAGGCGAGCAGTACTTC
CDR3 protein: CASSTTAGGGEQYF

J gene: TRBJ2-1
D gene: TRBD2
clone size: NA
V gene: TRBV11-2
CDR3 DNA: TGTGCCAGCAGCTTCCAGCGGGAGTGGGACAATGAGCAGTTCTTC
CDR3 protein: CASSFQREWDNEQFF

J gene: TRBJ2-7
D gene: NA
clone size: medium-sized
V gene: TRBV29-1
CDR3 DNA: TGCAGCGTTCGGAAGGGGTCCTACGAGCAGTACTTC
CDR3 protein: CSVRKGSYEQYF

J gene: TRBJ2-3
D gene: NA
clone size: NA
V gene: TRBV7-9
CDR3 DNA: TGTGCCAGCACGGACCTGGGTGGAGGAGCTCCGCAGTATTTT
CDR3 protein: CASTDLGGGAPQYF

J gene: TRBJ2-7
D gene: TRBD2
clone size: many
V gene: TRBV11-2
CDR3 DNA: TGTGCCAGCAGCTTAAGGACTAGCGGGAGGGCCGCTACCGAGCAGTACTTC
CDR3 protein: CASSLRTSGRAATEQYF

J gene: TRBJ2-7
D gene: TRBD2
clone size: many
V gene: TRBV20-1
CDR3 DNA: TGCAGTGTCGGCTTGCTAGCGGGAGTTTCCCACGAGCAGTACTTC
CDR3 protein: CSVGLLAGVSHEQYF

J gene: TRBJ2-3
D gene: TRBD1
clone size: many
V gene: TRBV12-3/TRBV12-4
CDR3 DNA: TGTGCCAGCAGTTTAGAAAGTCCAGGGGGAAGGGATACGCAGTATTTT
CDR3 protein: CASSLESPGGRDTQYF